This TCR beta chain was captured by sequencing in a study of shared clonotypes between healthy human individuals (dated by TCRdb to about 2020). A note on the overall study: The cohort comprised a couple of women and a few men aged 18 to 49 years. Blood TCR repertoires of about 5 healthy adults were deeply sequenced to estimate repertoire size and the extent of clonotype sharing between individuals. Leukapheresis yielded between about 0.85 and 10 billion PBMCs per donor. For each donor, three plates each were used for CD4 naive and CD4 memory, two plates were used for CD8 naive, and one plate was used for CD8 memory. To increase sequencing depth and limit assay-specific biases, TCR repertoire library preparation and sequencing were carried out by different laboratories using diverse techniques. On the study overall, not on this receptor specifically: Across a few donors, approximately 5% of naive CD4, roughly 3.5% of naive CD8, roughly 2.3% of memory CD4, and over 0.35% of memory CD8 clonotypes were shared. Clonotypes shared by all four sorted-subset donors showed higher generation probabilities than non-shared clonotypes. Based on pairwise subsampling, the degree of clonotype sharing among donors was expected to be affected by sequencing depth. Even with the large sequencing depth, rarefaction of the sorted-subset datasets indicated that sequencing was incomplete. The genetic and exposure-history diversity represented was limited by the small number of donors. Larger estimated clonotype richness was generally found for naive subsets than for memory subsets. Only blood was sampled, and tissue TCR repertoires likely differ from those in blood.

As concerns this clone: No antigen is known for it. The record has no base qualities; no much larger clone is one base away.

The donors were healthy, HIV-negative adults who had no recently reported acute infections or vaccinations. Only Caucasian adults living in Nashville, Tennessee, USA were represented among the donors. CD4+ T cells were enriched by magnetic negative selection, after which naive cells were positively selected on CD45RA and the negative fraction was taken as the memory subset. After blood collection by leukapheresis, PBMCs were isolated using Ficoll-Histopaque density gradient centrifugation and then cryopreserved in the vapor phase of liquid nitrogen. Analytical flow cytometry was used to check the purity and quantity of each magnetically sorted T cell population. Genomic DNA was isolated from every sorted fraction and measured by UV absorbance on a Nanodrop 2000c. TCR CDR3 regions were amplified from genomic DNA by multiplex PCR using the deep immunoSEQ assay. Genomic DNA extracted from each cell subset was distributed evenly over all wells of several immunoSEQ 96-well plates, and each plate served as one replicate. For sorted subsets, each replicate PCR was loaded with around 220 ng genomic DNA, equivalent to about 30,000 T cell genomes. Purified libraries were quantified with a Qubit 3.0 fluorometer, sized on a Bioanalyzer 2100, and re-quantified with the KAPA Library Quantification kit. Each immunoSEQ 96-well plate was sequenced on its own single-read 150-cycle Illumina NextSeq 550 flow cell. On the authors' methods: Because only junctional sequences without quality scores were contained in the immunoSEQ output, filtering matching that applied to full-length reads could not be performed. To assign V/J genes and CDR3, sequences were annotated against IMGT germline references using PyIR, a Python wrapper for IgBLAST v1.9. Reads were filtered out if the reads had weak V/J assignments (E-value above 1e-6), no CDR3, stop codons, out-of-frame junctions, or ambiguous translated residues. V3J clonotypes were defined as sequences sharing an identical inferred V gene, J gene, and CDR3 amino acid sequence. The percentage overlap between two repertoires was calculated by dividing the number of shared unique clonotypes by the size of the smaller repertoire. RTK rarefaction, the Chao1 estimator, and Recon v2.1 estimates of unobserved clonotypes were used to assess repertoire richness. Generation probabilities were computed with OLGA for all TCRbeta clonotypes obtained by the gDNA method from several donors. TCRdb obtained this table from immuneACCESS and retained in-frame rearrangements with V and J assigned. These tables miss some clones; where compared with another copy, unresolved V genes account for less than half of the shortfall, and the remainder is unexplained. V and J calls plus clone size are reproduced from that table; the DNA served to infer D and trimming. In this sample the table shows 740,000 or so clones, around 73% of which occur a single time. The biggest ten clones account for around 2% of the sample.

Looking up the germline V gene yields CDR1 SQVTM and CDR2 ANQGSEA. Including the terminal cysteine and phenylalanine, the CDR3 comprises 12 residues. The retained sequence is limited to the CDR3, 36 bases, with the frame set at the first base. Trimming removed 6 bases from V and 0 bases from J, leaving 9 bases between the germline ends. This clonotype originated in a woman in her 30s in good health. The sequenced sample consisted of memory CD4+ T cells sorted from blood. Sample cell subset or site, as interpreted from the label and publication: CD45RA-negative fraction. The sequence is built from TRBV29-1 and TRBJ2-7; TRBD1 is a possible D gene, resting on 6 matching bases. The bases are TGCAGCGTGGCAGGGGACTCCTACGAGCAGTACTTC. It is translated as CSVAGDSYEQYF.